A selection of T cell receptor beta chains follows, all from one sample in a study of cytomegalovirus exposure and HLA in healthy donors. Repertoires were generated with immunoSEQ multiplex PCR, while TCRdb's copy carries only in-frame clones and drops some. The sample lists 150,000 or so clones, about two thirds occurring once. The sample was PBMCs. The receptors were sampled from a young woman in good health and CMV-seronegative. Both conserved end residues are trimmed from each CDR3. A D gene is named only where the DNA matches it firmly.

d_call v_call cdr3_aa
TRBD1 TRBV5-4 ASSPPADRAYGYT
NA TRBV28 ASTSRGNTEAF
NA TRBV20-1 SASESGELF
NA TRBV4-1 ASSQDTPYGGGSQPQH
TRBD2 TRBV5-1 ASSLALAVGNEQF
NA TRBV5-6 ASSRGGLQGYTYGYT
NA TRBV6-1 ASSSGTEAF
TRBD2 TRBV7-6 ASSLLAGGTDTQY
NA TRBV30 ACARDSNEQF
TRBD2 TRBV19 ASSIREGQYNEQF
TRBD1 TRBV10-3 AITAGQGNTGELF
NA TRBV28 ASSLSPRNTGELF
TRBD1 TRBV27 ASSSHSRTGGNTEAF
NA TRBV12-5 ASAEQGTINQPQH
TRBD1 TRBV28 ASSYRGFSGYT
NA TRBV6-5 ASSYRGIGELF
TRBD1 TRBV15 ATSRNDRVGVFGTEAF
NA TRBV6-5 ASSYSGTRGTEAF